Listed below are T cell receptor beta chains from one sample, sequenced in a study of cytomegalovirus exposure and HLA in healthy donors. The repertoire was sequenced with immunoSEQ multiplex PCR; TCRdb's copy has only in-frame clones and lacks some. The sample contains 150,000 to 200,000 clones, approximately 80% of which appear only once. The sequencing input was PBMCs. These receptors were taken from a woman aged 35 to 49 in good health and CMV-seropositive. CDR3s include the opening cysteine and the closing phenylalanine or tryptophan. The D gene is left open where the match is weak. Rows give clone size only sometimes, using once, few, many, or a class for an expanded clone.

>.|TRBJ2-7|TRBV2|.
TGTGCCAGCAGTCAGGACATCAATTTTTCCTACGAGCAGTACTTC
CASSQDINFSYEQYF
>TRBD1|TRBJ2-5|TRBV2|.
TGTGCCATCGACAGGGGGGGGGAGACCCAGTACTTC
CAIDRGGETQYF
>.|TRBJ1-2|TRBV6-1|.
TGTGCCACCTCGCCGGGGGTCTACGATCCCGGCTACACCTTC
CATSPGVYDPGYTF
>TRBD2|TRBJ2-1|TRBV7-2|.
TGTGCCAGCAGCTTAAGGACTAGCGGTTACAATGAGCAGTTCTTC
CASSLRTSGYNEQFF
>.|TRBJ1-4|TRBV5-4|.
TGTGCCAGCAGCTTACAGCAGGGAGGGGAAAAACTGTTTTTT
CASSLQQGGEKLFF
>.|TRBJ2-3|TRBV30|medium-sized
TGTGCCTGGATGGCCGGATGGGAGGCAGATACGCAGTATTTT
CAWMAGWEADTQYF
>TRBD2|TRBJ2-1|TRBV14|once
TGTGCCAGCAGCCAAGAGTCCCGGGGAGGGATTCAGAGGTACAATGAGCAGTTCTTC
CASSQESRGGIQRYNEQFF
>.|TRBJ2-3|TRBV5-6|.
TGTGCCAGCAGCCTCCGTCGGGACACAGATACGCAGTATTTT
CASSLRRDTDTQYF
>TRBD1|TRBJ1-1|TRBV9|.
TGTGCCAGCAGCGTCACAGGGGGCCGGAACACTGAAGCTTTCTTT
CASSVTGGRNTEAFF
>.|TRBJ2-5|TRBV9|.
TGTGCCAGCAGCGAAACAGGGATCCAAGAGACCCAGTACTTC
CASSETGIQETQYF
>TRBD1|TRBJ2-7|TRBV6-1|.
TGTGCCAGCAATGACCGGGACAGGGTCTCCGAGCAGTACTTC
CASNDRDRVSEQYF
>.|TRBJ2-3|TRBV6-6|once
TGTGCCAGCAGGCGGGACTTCACGGATACGCAGTATTTT
CASRRDFTDTQYF
>.|TRBJ2-7|TRBV7-2|.
TGTGCCAGCAGCTCTTCCGGGACCTACGAGCAGTACTTC
CASSSSGTYEQYF
>TRBD1|TRBJ1-6|TRBV6-5|.
TGTGCCAGCAGTTTCTTCGGACAGGCTAATTCACCCCTCCACTTT
CASSFFGQANSPLHF
>.|TRBJ1-5|TRBV7-2|.
TGTGCCAGCAGCGGGGGCTTAAATCAGCCCCAGCATTTT
CASSGGLNQPQHF
>TRBD1|TRBJ2-7|TRBV7-6|.
TGTGCCAGCAGCCGGACCGGGACAGGGAACCACGAGCAGTACTTC
CASSRTGTGNHEQYF
>TRBD1|TRBJ1-5|TRBV18|.
TGTGCCAGCTCACCAGAGGGACAGTATAGCAATCAGCCCCAGCATTTT
CASSPEGQYSNQPQHF
>.|TRBJ2-5|TRBV9|few
TGTGCCAGCAGCGTAGATAGTGTGACCCAGTACTTC
CASSVDSVTQYF
>.|TRBJ2-3|TRBV29-1|.
TGCAGCGTTGAAGATCGAGGCGGGAATTACACAGATACGCAGTATTTT
CSVEDRGGNYTDTQYF
>.|TRBJ2-2|TRBV5-1|.
TGCGCCAGCAGCCTGGCGCGGGCGGGCACCGGGGAGCTGTTTTTT
CASSLARAGTGELFF
>TRBD1|TRBJ2-1|TRBV29-1|.
TGCAGCGTTGAAGGGGGGACAGGGGGCTCCTACAATGAGCAGTTCTTC
CSVEGGTGGSYNEQFF
>TRBD2|TRBJ2-1|TRBV5-1|.
TGCGCCAGCAGCCCCTACCCGCCGGGACTAGTCCAAACCTACAATGAGCAGTTCTTC
CASSPYPPGLVQTYNEQFF
>.|TRBJ1-2|TRBV18|.
TGTGCCAGCTCACCTAGACGGGATCTCTATGGCTACACCTTC
CASSPRRDLYGYTF
>.|TRBJ2-1|TRBV30|.
TGTGCCTGGACTTCGGGGGGCAGGGGATACAATGAGCAGTTCTTC
CAWTSGGRGYNEQFF
>TRBD2|TRBJ2-1|TRBV4-3|.
TGCGCCAGCAGCCAAGATAGAAGACTAGCGACCAACAATGAGCAGTTCTTC
CASSQDRRLATNNEQFF
>TRBD1|TRBJ1-1|TRBV19|few
TGTGCCAGTAGTTTATCAAGACAGGGAGGTGGGACTGAAGCTTTCTTT
CASSLSRQGGGTEAFF
>TRBD1|TRBJ1-5|TRBV6-1|few
TGTGCCAGCAGTGAAGGGACAGGCCCCAATCAGCCCCAGCATTTT
CASSEGTGPNQPQHF
>.|TRBJ1-6|TRBV5-1|.
TGCGCCAGCAGCCCTGACAGGAGCTATTATTCACCCCTCCACTTT
CASSPDRSYYSPLHF
>TRBD1|TRBJ1-4|TRBV11-2|.
TGTGCCAGCAGCTTCAGGGGGCCTAATGAAAAACTGTTTTTT
CASSFRGPNEKLFF
>.|TRBJ1-1|TRBV7-2|.
TGTGCCAGCAGCTTAGGGGCCCCGGCGGGCGCTTTCTTT
CASSLGAPAGAFF
>TRBD1|TRBJ1-4|TRBV6-5|.
TGTGCCAGCAGCTTTAAAGGGGGCGTTGAAAAACTGTTTTTT
CASSFKGGVEKLFF
>TRBD1|TRBJ1-5|TRBV4-2|.
TGTGCCAGCAGCCAAGGGACAGGGGCCCTCCGACAGCCCCAGCATTTT
CASSQGTGALRQPQHF
>.|TRBJ1-1|TRBV2|.
TGTGCCAGCAGTAAGGAAGGGGGGGTGAACACTGAAGCTTTCTTT
CASSKEGGVNTEAFF